This entry features one T cell receptor (beta chain) sequence. What antigen it recognizes has not been identified. No base qualities exist here, and no much larger clone lies one base off it. This sample stems from a study of T cell responses to AZD1222 COVID-19 vaccine (dated by TCRdb to the early 2020s). Concerning the study at large: AZD1222 recipients whose second dose came at about 4 weeks and those whose second dose came at about 12 weeks were combined into one group, since spike-specific TCR depth and breadth did not differ between the two schedules. TCR sequencing covered approximately 230 trial participants: 200 to 210 given two doses of AZD1222 and about 26 given two doses of MenACWY control vaccine. Trial participants were enrolled into age subgroups of 18-55, 56-69 and 70-plus years, which contained approximately 150, 28 and 58 TCR-sequenced participants, respectively.

A distance of 11 bases separates the germline ends of V and J, which lose 0 bases and 5 bases respectively. The germline V gene encodes CDR1 SGHTS and CDR2 YDEGEE. Measured from the cysteine to the phenylalanine, the CDR3 is 14 residues long. The read is trimmed to its CDR3 DNA, 42 bases read in frame from base 1. The meaning of the sample's time point label: baseline before first vaccination. The vaccinee samples were drawn from two UK trials, COV001 and COV002, one of which was a single-blind randomized controlled phase 2/3 trial testing AZD1222 (ChAdOx1 nCoV-19) in healthy adults. For TCRbeta chain sequencing, PBMC samples from trial participants were taken at day 0 and at day 28 after the second dose. Study-wide findings and limitations: CD4 TCRs associated with the vaccine covered the entire spike protein, and the dominant responses were in regions 160-218 and 743-854. Reportedly, almost half of the unique spike-specific TCRs recognized epitopes lying outside the regions that are mutated in the B.1.351 and B.1.1.7 variants. Participants were mostly white British and included more females than males, and it was suggested by the authors that clonal diversity may have been underestimated. A significant rise in spike-specific TCR breadth and depth was observed after two AZD1222 doses relative to day 0 and relative to MenACWY recipients. Only a handful of AZD1222 recipients were SARS-CoV-2 seropositive at baseline, limiting conclusions about previously exposed vaccinees. Because no day 14 peak-response samples were available, repertoires were characterized only after the peak T cell response. The 56-69-year group was small, and its depth increase did not reach significance, likely because of low power.

The CDR3 regions of human TCRbeta chains were subjected to immunosequencing. The authors processed their data as follows. Repertoire TCRs were checked for matches against a reference library of SARS-CoV-2-specific TCRs that had been generated using the MIRA antigen-specificity platform. Breadth meant the fraction of unique TCRs that were SARS-CoV-2-associated, whereas depth meant the fraction of total T cells that were SARS-CoV-2-associated. Each spike-specific TCR was assigned to its reactive spike region and to a CD4 or CD8 class using the MIRA data. Log10-transformed breadth and depth values were compared by one-way ANOVA with Sidak's multiple comparisons tests. TCRdb limited this immuneACCESS table to in-frame rearrangements with V and J called. A share of clones is missing; checked studies link under half to unresolved V genes, and the rest is unexplained. V and J calls and clone size come straight from that table; D and trimming were deduced from the DNA. The sample table shows about 66,000 clones, and roughly 87% are seen once. The ten largest clones add up to around 15% of the sample.

Here the chain combines TRBV5-8 and TRBJ1-1; TRBD1 is perhaps the D gene, given 6 matching bases. Source: peripheral blood, taken on day 0 of AZD1222 vaccination. The sequence came from an adult in good health. This receptor carries the CDR3 CASSLGGGETEAFF. Here is the DNA: TGTGCCAGCAGCTTGGGGGGGGGCGAGACTGAAGCTTTCTTT.